Presented here are 8 T cell receptor beta chains from one specimen sequenced in a study of T cell repertoires in cytomegalovirus infection. A single record per CDR3 protein comes from TCRdb applying MiXCR to the reads. The sample yields about 220,000 distinct CDR3 sequences, roughly two fifths seen once. These receptors have no known antigen. The source was CD8+ T cells from cultured PBMCs, collected from culture after CMV antigen stimulation. Receptor source: a human donor in good health (CMV status not recorded). Some clones in this sample may be carry-over from other donors' samples.

This clonotype was seen a few times. This chain connects TRBV10-3 to TRBJ2-3; 10 nucleotides line up with TRBD2. J was trimmed by 2 bases and V by 2 bases; bases with no gene match: 16. The CDR3 covers 20 residues. Germline V gives CDR1 ENHRY, CDR2 SYGVKD. The CDR3 DNA is TGTGCCATCAGTGAGCGTGGAGCGGGAGGGCCCGAAGAACTCACAGATACGCAGTATTTT. Translated: CAISERGAGGPEELTDTQYF.

The V and J genes are TRBV25-1 and TRBJ2-7, with a possible D match to TRBD1 (6 bases). The CDR3 is made up of 14 amino acids. Deletions cut 3 bases from V and 9 bases from J, with 18 bases between. Per the germline V gene, CDR1 is MGHDK and CDR2 is SYGVNS. This chain's CDR3 is CASSDGRGRLRQYF. In DNA form, the CDR3 reads TGTGCCAGCAGTGATGGCAGGGGACGACTAAGGCAGTACTTC.

The V gene is TRBV28, the J gene TRBJ1-5, with unresolved D. From germline, CDR1 is MDHEN and CDR2 SYDVKM. Trimming pared 5 bases from V and 3 bases from J, leaving 14 bases between. The length of the CDR3 is 15 residues. This CDR3 reads CASSPRRSTNQPQHF. The CDR3 DNA reads TGTGCCAGCAGTCCCCGACGGTCAACCAATCAGCCCCAGCATTTT.

The gene calls are TRBV7-3 and TRBJ1-3; D is unclear. The CDR3 contains 14 residues. Trimming pared 4 bases from V and 4 bases from J, leaving 11 bases between. CDR1 and CDR2 (germline): SGHTA, FQGTGA. The CDR3 coding sequence is TGTGCCAGCAGCTCTAGATTTTTGGGAAACACCATATATTTT. Amino acids: CASSSRFLGNTIYF.

The V call is TRBV11-2, the J call TRBJ2-3; TRBD1 agrees at 8 bases. CDR1 and CDR2 from the germline V gene are SGHAT and FQNNGV. Trimming removed 1 base from V and 2 bases from J; junction bases left unmatched: 5. The CDR3 contains 16 residues. In DNA, the CDR3 is TGTGCCAGCAGCTTAGCTGGCAGGGGGCCCACAGATACGCAGTATTTT. It codes for CASSLAGRGPTDTQYF.

This clonotype was seen ten or more times. This chain links TRBV7-8 with TRBJ1-6; D is possibly TRBD1 (5 bases). The germline V gene has CDR1 SGHVS and CDR2 FQNEAQ. The CDR3 consists of 15 residues. V lost 5 bases, J lost 8 bases, and 16 bases lay in between. In DNA, the CDR3 is TGTGCCAGCAGCCCTTTTGGGCAGGGTCATTCACCCCTCCACTTT. As protein: CASSPFGQGHSPLHF.

The chain has TRBV5-8 and TRBJ1-3; tentatively, D is TRBD1 (5 bases). The length of the CDR3 is 15 residues. The germline V and J ends were trimmed by 5 bases and 0 bases, with 12 bases remaining between them. From germline, CDR1 is SGHTS and CDR2 YDEGEE. The CDR3 here is CASRTDSLSGNTIYF. The CDR3 nucleotides read TGTGCCAGCAGGACTGACAGTCTCTCTGGAAACACCATATATTTT.

This clonotype was counted between two and nine times. The chain employs TRBV6-1 and TRBJ2-5; TRBD1 agrees at 7 bases. The germline V gene has CDR1 MNHNS and CDR2 SASEGT. J lost 2 bases, V lost 9 bases, and 9 bases had no gene match. The CDR3 is 14 residues long. CDR3 DNA: TGTGCCAGTAAGGCCGGGACAGCACAAGAGACCCAGTACTTC. This gives the protein CASKAGTAQETQYF.